The 23 T cell receptor beta chains reported below all come from one sample, sequenced in a study of T cells after yellow fever vaccination. TCRdb processed the 5' RACE reads anew with MiXCR; each CDR3 protein has one entry. In the table there are some 600,000 distinct CDR3 sequences, approximately 16% of which are singletons. The input for sequencing was PBMCs, taken 4 to 6 days after the first yellow fever vaccination. These receptors originate from a man in his late teens or twenties who received the YFV17D yellow fever vaccine.

The chain couples TRBV5-1 to TRBJ2-1; D possibly corresponds to TRBD2 (6 bases). The CDR3 contains 16 residues. Trimming removed 1 base at V and 2 bases at J, with 13 bases between. Germline V gene data show CDR1 as SGHRS and CDR2 as YFSETQ. Here the CDR3 reads CASSLPSGVPYNEQFF. The CDR3, as DNA: TGCGCCAGCAGCTTGCCATCGGGGGTCCCCTACAATGAGCAGTTCTTC.

J is TRBJ2-7 and V is TRBV10-3; 10 nucleotides agree with TRBD2. The CDR3 covers 15 residues. CDR1 is ENHRY and CDR2 is SYGVKD in the germline V gene. J was trimmed by 0 bases and V by 6 bases; bases with no gene match: 5. CDR3 in DNA: TGTGCCATCAGGAAGCTAGCGGGGGACTCCTACGAGCAGTACTTC. Translated, it gives CAIRKLAGDSYEQYF.

In this sample, this clonotype turned up many times. V usage is TRBV7-8 and J usage is TRBJ2-1; D not resolved. The germline gives CDR1 SGHVS, CDR2 FQNEAQ. V dropped 3 bases and J dropped 7 bases, with 4 bases sitting between them. The CDR3 totals 11 residues. The CDR3 here is CASSFGNEQFF. CDR3 bases: TGTGCCAGCAGCTTTGGGAATGAGCAGTTCTTC.

The genes are TRBV11-2 and TRBJ2-3; 12 nucleotides match TRBD2. The trim removed 0 bases at V and 7 bases at J, leaving 8 bases unmatched. CDR1 and CDR2 from the germline V gene are SGHAT and FQNNGV. CDR3 length: 17 amino acids. CDR3 DNA: TGTGCCAGCAGCTTAGATAGGGCTAGCGGGGGGGCATATACGCAGTATTTT. Encoded protein: CASSLDRASGGAYTQYF.

The sample holds a few counts of this clonotype. The chain employs TRBV29-1 and TRBJ1-1; no reliable D call. Looked up from germline, CDR1 is SQVTM and CDR2 is ANQGSEA. This CDR3 has 14 amino acids. The germline V and J ends were trimmed by 7 bases and 0 bases, with 15 bases remaining between them. The CDR3 is CSGGRGGVNTEAFF. The DNA for the CDR3 is TGCAGCGGAGGGCGGGGAGGTGTGAACACTGAAGCTTTCTTT.

This clonotype was recorded many times. The rearrangement links TRBV7-3 to TRBJ2-2, with D tentatively TRBD1 or TRBD2 (6 bases each). The CDR3 extends over 14 amino acids. V was trimmed by 7 bases and J by 5 bases, leaving 14 bases between them. Germline V gene sequence: CDR1 SGHTA, CDR2 FQGTGA. CDR3 sequence (DNA): TGTGCCAGCACCCGTGGAGGGGGTACCGGGGAGCTGTTTTTT. Protein product: CASTRGGGTGELFF.

The sample holds many counts of this clonotype. The chain is built from TRBV5-1 and TRBJ1-4; D is perhaps TRBD1 (5 bases). CDR3 size: 14 residues. The V gene's germline CDR1 is SGHRS and CDR2 YFSETQ. The germline V and J ends were trimmed by 6 bases and 5 bases, with 14 bases remaining between them. CDR3 nucleotides: TGCGCCAGCACTAAAGACAGACCGAATGAAAAACTGTTTTTT. Its translation is CASTKDRPNEKLFF.

This clonotype occurred a few times. The chain couples TRBV12-3 or TRBV12-4 to TRBJ2-5, with D possibly matching TRBD1 (7 bases). The CDR3 has 15 residues. V was clipped by 1 base and J by 2 bases, with 11 bases between them. The CDR3 DNA follows: TGTGCCAGCAGTTTAGGCGGGACAGTTCAAGAGACCCAGTACTTC. Protein: CASSLGGTVQETQYF.

The rearrangement joins TRBV20-1 to TRBJ1-2, with 10 bases lining up with TRBD1. V lost 3 bases to trimming and J lost 1 base; unmatched junction nucleotides: 8. Germline CDR1 reads DFQATT; CDR2 reads SNEGSKA (reference sequence). The CDR3 length is 16 residues. CDR3 sequence (DNA): TGCAGTGCTAGTTGGACCGGGACAGGGGATAACTATGGCTACACCTTC. Amino acid sequence: CSASWTGTGDNYGYTF.

The V gene is TRBV12-3 or TRBV12-4, the J gene TRBJ1-4; TRBD1 is a possible D gene (6 bases). Trimming removed 7 bases at V and 4 bases at J, with 16 bases between. The CDR3 loop spans 15 amino acids. This chain's CDR3 is CASTEQAGVNEKLFF. As DNA, the CDR3 is TGTGCCAGCACCGAGCAGGCAGGGGTTAATGAAAAACTGTTTTTT.

V usage is TRBV6-1 and J usage is TRBJ1-6, with TRBD1 matching 7 bases. After removal of 6 bases from V and 4 bases from J, the junction contained 3 bases not matched to a gene. The length of the CDR3 is 14 residues. Germline V gene data show CDR1 as MNHNS and CDR2 as SASEGT. The CDR3 coding sequence is TGTGCCAGCAGGATACAGGGGTATAATTCACCCCTCCACTTT. Translated: CASRIQGYNSPLHF.

The chain combines TRBV7-9 with TRBJ1-1; D is undetermined. The CDR3 consists of 14 residues. Germline V gene sequence: CDR1 SEHNR, CDR2 FQNEAQ (reference sequence). V lost 3 bases and J lost 5, with 13 bases in between. The CDR3 loop reads CASSLQHQGTEAFF. CDR3 nucleotides: TGTGCCAGCAGCTTGCAGCACCAAGGTACTGAAGCTTTCTTT.

The chain couples TRBV4-2 to TRBJ1-1, with D possibly being TRBD1 (6 bases). V lost 0 bases and J lost 4, with 18 bases in between. From germline, CDR1 is LGHNA and CDR2 YNFKEQ. The CDR3 contains 17 residues. The CDR3 spells CASSQEGGRGGATEAFF. Here the CDR3 DNA reads TGTGCCAGCAGCCAAGAGGGAGGACGGGGGGGGGCCACTGAAGCTTTCTTT.

This clonotype is a singleton in its sample. The chain links TRBV6-2 or TRBV6-3 to TRBJ1-5, with no clear D. Germline V lookup: CDR1 MNHEY, CDR2 SVGEGT. The V gene lost 4 bases and the J gene lost 3 bases, with 13 bases spanning the gap. This CDR3 has 15 amino acids. In DNA form, the CDR3 reads TGTGCCAGCAGTTTGTTGTGGCAGATCAATCAGCCCCAGCATTTT. Translation gives CASSLLWQINQPQHF.

The J gene is TRBJ2-3, the V gene TRBV9; a weak D match, TRBD1 (6 bases). The CDR3 totals 17 residues. Germline CDR1 is SGDLS and CDR2 is YYNGEE. With 4 bases removed from V and 0 bases from J, the gap between germline ends came to 18 bases. The CDR3, as DNA: TGTGCCAGCAGCTCCCCCGGGTGGGGGCCAAGCACAGATACGCAGTATTTT. It specifies CASSSPGWGPSTDTQYF.

In this sample, this clonotype turned up a few times. This rearrangement joins TRBV20-1 to TRBJ2-7, with D perhaps being TRBD1 or TRBD2 (5 bases each). The CDR3 has 13 residues. Looked up from germline, CDR1 is DFQATT and CDR2 is SNEGSKA (reference sequence). V lost 4 bases to trimming and J lost 3 bases, with 13 bases between them. CDR3: CSAMWGTSYEQYF. DNA for the CDR3: TGCAGTGCTATGTGGGGGACGAGCTACGAGCAGTACTTC.

The genes are TRBV4-1 and TRBJ1-1; D is uncertain. The CDR3 has 14 residues. CDR1 MGHRA and CDR2 YSYEKL come from the germline V gene. The V gene lost 3 bases and the J gene lost 2 bases, with 10 bases spanning the gap. The CDR3 here is CASSQLPLNTEAFF. The CDR3, as DNA: TGCGCCAGCAGCCAGCTTCCTCTTAACACTGAAGCTTTCTTT.

This clonotype was counted only a few times. CDR3 DNA sequence: TGTGCCAGCAGTTACTCTGGGGGGACGTTAGGTGAGCAGTTCTTC. This gives the protein CASSYSGGTLGEQFF. The chain carries TRBV6-5 and TRBJ2-1; a weak D match, TRBD2 (6 bases). This CDR3 is built from 15 residues. The V end was cut by 0 bases, the J end by 9 bases, with 15 bases between. Per germline, CDR1 MNHEY and CDR2 SVGAGI.

V and J are TRBV7-2 and TRBJ2-7; either TRBD1 or TRBD2 may fit D (7 bases each). CDR1 SGHTA and CDR2 FQGNSA come from the germline V gene. The CDR3 spans 15 residues. V was pared by 4 bases and J by 2 bases, with 15 bases between. CDR3 protein: CASSSRGGATYEQYF. CDR3 nucleotide sequence: TGTGCCAGCAGCTCCAGGGGGGGGGCCACCTACGAGCAGTACTTC.

This clonotype was seen only once. This sequence joins TRBV20-1 and TRBJ1-1; 11 bases map to TRBD1. The CDR3 is 14 residues long. The V gene's germline CDR1 is DFQATT and CDR2 SNEGSKA (reference sequence). Trimming cost V 4 bases and J 4 bases; bases outside gene matches: 5. As DNA, the CDR3 is TGCAGTGCTAAGGACAGGGGGCTTGGCACTGAAGCTTTCTTT. It yields the protein CSAKDRGLGTEAFF.

This clonotype was observed a few times. V is TRBV12-3 or TRBV12-4 and J is TRBJ2-1; 7 bases map to TRBD1. The CDR3 contains 12 residues. V shed 6 bases and J 9 bases; nucleotides not matched to a gene: 5. The CDR3 coding sequence is TGTGCCAGCAGACAGGGGTGGGGTGAGCAGTTCTTC. This codes for CASRQGWGEQFF.

The chain recombines TRBV4-2 with TRBJ2-6, with D perhaps matching TRBD1 or TRBD2 (5 bases each). The V gene lost 3 bases and the J gene lost 4 bases, with 10 bases spanning the gap. Germline CDR1 LGHNA, CDR2 YNFKEQ. This CDR3 is built from 15 residues. As DNA, the CDR3 is TGTGCCAGCAGCCACGCCGGGGCCGGGGCCAACGTCCTGACTTTC. Encoded protein: CASSHAGAGANVLTF.

J is TRBJ2-6 and V is TRBV4-2; D perhaps matches TRBD2 (6 bases). CDR1 is LGHNA and CDR2 is YNFKEQ in the germline V gene. Trimming pared 4 bases from V and 0 bases from J, leaving 16 bases between. The CDR3 is made up of 18 amino acids. The CDR3 bases are TGTGCCAGCAGCCGAGACCTAGGGACTGTCTCTGGGGCCAACGTCCTGACTTTC. Protein product: CASSRDLGTVSGANVLTF.